Sequencing of this T cell receptor (beta chain) was carried out in a study of technical replicates of blood from several donors. Sequencing was performed with immunoSEQ multiplex PCR; in TCRdb, only in-frame clones are kept and a portion is missing. The sample shows 60,000 to 90,000 clones, around 97% of them seen only once. Per the germline V gene, CDR1 is SGHRS and CDR2 is YFSETQ. V trimming: 0 bases; J trimming: 4 bases; junction bases outside the gene matches: 9. CDR3 size: 16 residues. The specimen sequenced was T cells isolated from PBMCs. The genes are TRBV5-1 and TRBJ2-5, with TRBD1 matching over 7 bases. This sequence was found in a human donor in good health. The CDR3 DNA reads TGCGCCAGCAGCTTGGACTTACAGGGGTCGGGAGAGACCCAGTACTTC. Translating it yields CASSLDLQGSGETQYF.